This entry lists 15 T cell receptor beta chains sequenced from one sample in a study of shared T cell receptors in the human thymus (dated by TCRdb to about 2021). Library creation used the immunoSEQ multiplex PCR assay. The immuneACCESS repertoire file appears here via TCRdb, limited to in-frame rearrangements. These files lack a portion of the clones; in checked studies, under half of the deficit traces to unresolved V genes, and the cause of the others is not known. The sample includes 630,000 or so clones, with 87% observed a single time. The ten largest make up over 0.008% of the sample. This sample also appeared in a second study, on human thymus T cells.

The sample was thymocytes. Receptor source: a boy younger than two with a congenital heart defect. Donor details come from another sample of the same person, matched by shared clones.

This clone is a singleton in its sample. The chain is built from TRBV12-5 and TRBJ2-2; possible D gene TRBD1, 7 bases. Per the germline V gene, CDR1 is LGHNT and CDR2 is FRNRAP. This CDR3 comprises 17 residues. V was cut by 3 bases and J by 3 bases, with 17 bases left in between. CDR3 sequence reads: CASGFPQGGLDTGELFF. The CDR3 coding sequence is TGTGCTAGTGGTTTCCCCCAGGGGGGACTGGACACCGGGGAGCTGTTTTTT.

This clone was counted a few times. The gene calls are TRBV19 and TRBJ1-4, with TRBD1 matching over 7 bases. Germline V gene lookup returns CDR1 LNHDA and CDR2 SQIVND (reference sequence). With 1 base clipped from V and 10 bases from J, the junction kept 12 bases outside the gene matches. This CDR3 is 16 amino acids long. DNA for the CDR3: TGTGCCAGTAGTATAGGCCCTCACAGGGGATCAGGAAAACTGTTTTTT. Amino acids: CASSIGPHRGSGKLFF.

The chain carries TRBV28 and TRBJ2-7; 11 nucleotides align to TRBD2. In germline, CDR1 is MDHEN, CDR2 SYDVKM. The junction had 9 bases not matched to a gene; V was cut back by 6 bases and J by 2 bases. The CDR3 is 16 residues long. The DNA of the CDR3 is TGTGCCAGCAGGGCCGCCGGGACTAGCGGACCCTACGAGCAGTACTTC. Its translation is CASRAAGTSGPYEQYF.

This sequence joins TRBV29-1 and TRBJ1-1; D ambiguous. Deletions cut 4 bases from V and 1 base from J, with 7 bases between. The CDR3 spans 12 residues. Germline CDR1 reads SQVTM; CDR2 reads ANQGSEA. DNA of the CDR3: TGCAGCGTTGTGAGAGCGAACACTGAAGCTTTCTTT. Protein product: CSVVRANTEAFF.

This chain connects TRBV16 to TRBJ2-7; 9 bases fit TRBD1. This CDR3 region has 15 residues. The V segment lost 4 bases and the J segment 2 bases; nucleotides outside the gene matches: 6. Germline V gene sequence: CDR1 KGHSY, CDR2 FQNENV. In DNA form, the CDR3 reads TGTGCCAGCAGCCCCCGGGACAGGGAAACCTACGAGCAGTACTTC. Translating gives CASSPRDRETYEQYF. Complete variable domain (other parts from reference TRBV16 and TRBJ2-7): GEEVAQTPKHLVRGEGQKAKLYCAPIKGHSYVFWYQQVLKNEFKFLISFQNENVFDETGMPKERFSAKCLPNSPCSLEIQATKLEDSAVYFCASSPRDRETYEQYFGPGTRLTVT.

This chain connects TRBV12-5 to TRBJ1-2; D is possibly TRBD1 (6 bases). Looked up from germline, CDR1 is LGHNT and CDR2 is FRNRAP. The CDR3 is 13 amino acids. Deletions cut 3 bases from V and 5 bases from J, with 10 bases between. The CDR3 sequence: CASGFDRLYGYTF. CDR3 bases: TGTGCTAGTGGTTTTGACAGGCTTTATGGCTACACCTTC.

The gene calls are TRBV7-9 and TRBJ1-5; no firm D call. V lost 3 bases and J 4 bases, leaving 10 bases between the germline ends. This CDR3 comprises 14 residues. Germline assignment: CDR1 SEHNR and CDR2 FQNEAQ (reference sequence). The CDR3 coding sequence is TGTGCCAGCAGCTTTGAAACAGAAAATCAGCCCCAGCATTTT. Protein sequence: CASSFETENQPQHF. The variable domain in full, with the rest retrieved from reference TRBV7-9 and TRBJ1-5, is DTGVSQNPRHKITKRGQNVTFRCDPISEHNRLYWYRQTLGQGPEFLTYFQNEAQLEKSRLLSDRFSAERPKGSFSTLEIQRTEQGDSAMYLCASSFETENQPQHFGDGTRLSIL.

This chain connects TRBV10-1 to TRBJ2-7; 8 nucleotides line up with TRBD1. The germline V gene has CDR1 WNHNN and CDR2 SYGVQD (reference sequence). J lost 5 bases, V lost 6 bases, and 9 bases had no gene match. The CDR3 length is 14 residues. CDR3: CASSKGRGPNEQYF. DNA of the CDR3: TGCGCCAGCAGCAAGGGCAGGGGGCCCAACGAGCAGTACTTC.

The chain links TRBV4-3 to TRBJ2-4; 8 bases align to TRBD2. Trimming at V came to 0 bases and at J to 2 bases, leaving 6 bases not matched to a gene. CDR1 and CDR2 (germline): LGHNA, YSLEER. This CDR3 contains 17 residues. CDR3 in DNA: TGCGCCAGCAGCCAAGATGTTAGCGGGACGTCCAAAAACATTCAGTACTTC. This gives the protein CASSQDVSGTSKNIQYF.

The V call is TRBV25-1, the J call TRBJ2-1, with TRBD1 matching over 10 bases. V shed 10 bases and J 8 bases; nucleotides not matched to a gene: 11. This CDR3 has 14 amino acids. Germline-derived CDR1 and CDR2 are MGHDK and SYGVNS. The CDR3 loop reads CATHGGQGKDEQFF. Written as DNA, the CDR3 is TGTGCCACCCATGGGGGACAGGGGAAGGATGAGCAGTTCTTC.

The V call is TRBV5-1, the J call TRBJ2-7; 9 bases map to TRBD1. This CDR3 has 18 residues. J gave up 1 base and V 0 bases, and 11 bases lay outside the gene matches. Looked up from germline, CDR1 is SGHRS and CDR2 is YFSETQ. As DNA, the CDR3 is TGCGCCAGCAGCTTGGAGCCTGGGGGACAGGGACGATCCTACGAGCAGTACTTC. Its protein product is CASSLEPGGQGRSYEQYF.

The chain uses TRBV27 and TRBJ1-4; TRBD1 aligns across 7 bases. V lost 3 bases to trimming and J lost 6 bases; unmatched junction nucleotides: 4. The germline gives CDR1 MNHEY, CDR2 SMNVEV (reference sequence). The CDR3 has 14 amino acids. The CDR3 DNA sequence: TGTGCCAGCAGTTTCGCAGGGGGATATGAAAAACTGTTTTTT. Amino acids: CASSFAGGYEKLFF.

The V call is TRBV12-5, the J call TRBJ2-7; 10 bases are a match to TRBD2. CDR1 LGHNT and CDR2 FRNRAP come from the germline V gene. The trim removed 2 bases at V and 7 bases at J, leaving 14 bases unmatched. This CDR3 is 17 amino acids long. The CDR3 sequence is CASGLTSGAGGPREQYF. For the CDR3, the DNA is TGTGCTAGTGGTTTGACCTCGGGAGCGGGAGGGCCTCGGGAGCAGTACTTC.

Only a few counts were recorded for this clone. The rearrangement joins TRBV4-1 to TRBJ1-2; 7 bases are a match to TRBD1. Germline assignment: CDR1 MGHRA and CDR2 YSYEKL. V was clipped by 2 bases and J by 6 bases; unmatched bases: 15. The CDR3 has 17 amino acids. CDR3 loop: CASSQTSINRGVDGYTF. CDR3 nucleotide sequence: TGCGCCAGCAGCCAAACATCCATAAACAGGGGTGTGGATGGCTACACCTTC.

V gene TRBV29-1 combines with J gene TRBJ2-7, with D unresolved. Per the germline V gene, CDR1 is SQVTM and CDR2 is ANQGSEA. Trimming cost V 5 bases and J 1 base, with 12 bases left between them. The CDR3 covers 13 residues. CDR3 nucleotides: TGCAGCGTTTCGACAACCCTTTCCTACGAGCAGTACTTC. Protein: CSVSTTLSYEQYF.